This paragraph covers one T cell receptor (beta chain) sequence. The target antigen is unknown. Individually, cDNA molecules had unique molecular identifiers attached to them. TCRdb fed the 5' RACE reads into MiXCR, producing one record per CDR3 protein. The table shows more than 20,000 distinct CDR3 sequences, with 4% to 4.5% occurring only once. The record originates from a study of early T cells in non-severe SARS-CoV-2 infection. On the study more broadly: The chains were unpaired, and the sequenced material was bulk RNA from unsorted whole blood. Broader study findings: Clonotype matching in VDJdb favored anti-spike CD8 responses and did not capture private and CD4 specificities.

The germline CDR1 and CDR2 sequences are SGHRS and YFSETQ. The junction had 10 bases not matched to a gene; V was cut back by 4 bases and J by 4 bases. The CDR3 consists of 15 residues. What was sequenced was whole blood. The V gene is TRBV5-1, the J gene TRBJ1-2; 7 bases align to TRBD1. The sequence was collected from an adult who was a healthcare worker with PCR-confirmed SARS-CoV-2 infection or an uninfected control (not recorded which). Written as DNA, the CDR3 is TGCGCCAGCAGCCCGGGGACAGTCGGATCCTATGGCTACACCTTC. Protein product: CASSPGTVGSYGYTF.